The next 29 T cell receptor beta chains were all read from a single sample in a study of blood T cell repertoires in COVID-19. Assay used: immunoSEQ multiplex PCR; TCRdb lists only in-frame clones, some missing. The top ten clones hold about 0.95% of a sample with about 210,000 clones, around four fifths of them seen once. The sample comprised peripheral blood. These receptors were obtained from a man in his sixties with COVID-19, enrolled during active disease.

This chain uses TRBV27 with TRBJ2-6, with a weak D call TRBD2 (6 bases). Trimming left V 6 bases short and J 0 bases short, with 15 bases between. The V gene's germline CDR1 is MNHEY and CDR2 SMNVEV (reference sequence). This CDR3 has 17 residues. The CDR3 DNA reads as TGTGCCAGCAGCCTACTAGCTTTGGGCTCTGGGGCCAACGTCCTGACTTTC. As protein: CASSLLALGSGANVLTF.

This clone was seen repeatedly, ten times or more. V usage is TRBV29-1 and J usage is TRBJ2-2, with 9 bases aligning to TRBD1. Trimming at V came to 5 bases and at J to 4 bases, leaving 11 bases not matched to a gene. Germline V gives CDR1 SQVTM, CDR2 ANQGSEA. The CDR3 extends over 16 amino acids. The CDR3 region has the DNA TGCAGCGTTCGGGGACAGGGTGTCTGGGGCACCGGGGAGCTGTTTTTT. Translated, it gives CSVRGQGVWGTGELFF.

The J gene is TRBJ1-3, the V gene TRBV5-1; D uncertain. Trimming removed 0 bases from V and 1 base from J, with 8 bases in between. CDR3 size: 15 residues. Germline V gene data show CDR1 as SGHRS and CDR2 as YFSETQ. For the CDR3, the DNA is TGCGCCAGCAGCTTGGCCGGGAGTTCTGGAAACACCATATATTTT. It yields the protein CASSLAGSSGNTIYF.

This clone was detected once. The chain employs TRBV6-2 or TRBV6-3 and TRBJ2-7; 9 bases fit TRBD1. This CDR3 has 14 amino acids. V lost 5 bases and J lost 6; bases outside the gene matches: 8. The germline CDR1 and CDR2 sequences are MNHEY and SVGEGT. CDR3 nucleotides: TGTGCCAGCAGTCACCCCAGGGACAGGGCCGAGCAGTACTTC. Translating gives CASSHPRDRAEQYF.

The CDR3 loop reads CASSESLAGNQPQHF. The CDR3 DNA reads as TGTGCCAGCAGTGAATCGTTGGCGGGCAATCAGCCCCAGCATTTT. This chain joins TRBV6-1 and TRBJ1-5; D ambiguous. Per germline, CDR1 MNHNS and CDR2 SASEGT. There are 15 residues in the CDR3. Trimming shortened V by 2 bases and J by 2 bases, and 10 bases separated the two germline ends.

V usage is TRBV10-3 and J usage is TRBJ2-7; 12 nucleotides agree with TRBD2. Germline V lookup: CDR1 ENHRY, CDR2 SYGVKD. This CDR3 region has 14 residues. CDR3 sequence (DNA): TGTGCGAGCATGACCGGGACTAGCGGGTACGAGCAGTACTTC. Translation: CASMTGTSGYEQYF.

This clone was recorded only once. The V and J genes are TRBV7-2 and TRBJ2-7; a weak D match, TRBD1 (5 bases). CDR1 SGHTA and CDR2 FQGNSA come from the germline V gene. The V end lost 4 bases, the J end lost 2 bases, and 15 bases lay between the germline ends. CDR3 length: 15 amino acids. The CDR3 DNA reads TGTGCCAGCAGCTCCAGTGGTGGGGCTACCTACGAGCAGTACTTC. This gives the protein CASSSSGGATYEQYF.

The chain employs TRBV9 and TRBJ1-2; 7 positions agree with TRBD1. The CDR3 runs to 16 residues. V lost 0 bases and J lost 4; bases outside the gene matches: 9. Germline V gene sequence: CDR1 SGDLS, CDR2 YYNGEE. In nucleotides, the CDR3 is TGTGCCAGCAGCGTAGGCACCGGGGCAGGGGGCTATGGCTACACCTTC. Protein product: CASSVGTGAGGYGYTF.

The V gene is TRBV11-2, the J gene TRBJ1-1; D is perhaps TRBD1 (6 bases). V was trimmed by 1 base and J by 1 base, leaving 7 bases between them. The CDR3 sequence is 14 residues long. Germline CDR1 reads SGHAT; CDR2 reads FQNNGV. CDR3 nucleotides: TGTGCCAGCAGCTTAGGACAGGCGAACACTGAAGCTTTCTTT. It codes for CASSLGQANTEAFF.

The rearrangement uses TRBV2 and TRBJ1-2; no clear D. CDR3 size: 11 residues. Trimming shortened V by 2 bases and J by 8 bases, and 6 bases separated the two germline ends. Germline CDR1 is SNHLY and CDR2 is FYNNEI. The CDR3 protein is CASSEQRGYTF. The CDR3 DNA follows: TGTGCCAGCAGTGAACAGAGGGGCTACACCTTC.

The rearrangement uses TRBV27 and TRBJ1-5; D possibly corresponds to TRBD1 (6 bases). This CDR3 has 16 residues. The V and J ends lost 4 bases and 5 bases respectively, with 18 bases between them. CDR1 and CDR2 from the germline V gene are MNHEY and SMNVEV (reference sequence). The CDR3 loop reads CASSSTTTGNYQPQHF. CDR3 nucleotides: TGTGCCAGCAGTTCCACCACTACAGGGAACTATCAGCCCCAGCATTTT.

Note on this clone: Different DNA sequences within this sample yield the same CDR3. This chain connects TRBV30 to TRBJ2-3; unclear D gene. This CDR3 spans 12 amino acids. Germline V gene sequence: CDR1 GTSNPN, CDR2 SVGIG (reference sequence). Trimming pared 0 bases from V and 3 bases from J, leaving 4 bases between. This CDR3 is CAWSVQTDTQYF. Here the CDR3 DNA reads TGTGCCTGGAGTGTCCAGACAGATACGCAGTATTTT.

This chain's CDR3 is CAWGTGLVAEAFF. DNA for the CDR3: TGTGCCTGGGGAACAGGGTTGGTTGCTGAAGCTTTCTTT. J is TRBJ1-1 and V is TRBV30; tentatively, D is TRBD1 (6 bases). The length of the CDR3 is 13 residues. Germline values: CDR1 GTSNPN, CDR2 SVGIG (reference sequence). Trimming shortened V by 5 bases and J by 6 bases, and 16 bases separated the two germline ends.

The V gene is TRBV30, the J gene TRBJ2-4, with 8 bases fitting TRBD2. Germline V lookup: CDR1 GTSNPN, CDR2 SVGIG (reference sequence). V lost 8 bases to trimming and J lost 8 bases; unmatched junction nucleotides: 8. The CDR3 contains 12 residues. CDR3 loop: CASSSGGDIQYF. In DNA form, the CDR3 reads TGTGCCAGCTCCTCGGGAGGGGACATTCAGTACTTC.

The genes are TRBV9 and TRBJ2-1; 9 nucleotides agree with TRBD1. Losses at the gene ends were 5 bases for V and 3 bases for J; bases not matched to a gene: 9. The CDR3 runs to 16 residues. Germline lookup yields CDR1 SGDLS and CDR2 YYNGEE. For the CDR3, the DNA is TGTGCCAGCAGTCGCACTGGGGACAGGGTCTACAATGAGCAGTTCTTC. This encodes CASSRTGDRVYNEQFF. Variable domain in full (rest from reference TRBV9 and TRBJ2-1): DSGVTQTPKHLITATGQRVTLRCSPRSGDLSVYWYQQSLDQGLQFLIQYYNGEERAKGNILERFSAQQFPDLHSELNLSSLELGDSALYFCASSRTGDRVYNEQFFGPGTRLTVL.

The chain uses TRBV7-9 and TRBJ1-6, with D perhaps TRBD1 (6 bases). Germline values: CDR1 SEHNR, CDR2 FQNEAQ (reference sequence). The V end lost 8 bases, the J end lost 7 bases, and 15 bases lay between the germline ends. The CDR3 has 14 residues. This CDR3 is CASGEGGTNSPLHF. The CDR3, as DNA: TGTGCCAGCGGGGAGGGGGGGACCAATTCACCCCTCCACTTT.

This rearrangement joins TRBV5-4 to TRBJ2-3, with 7 bases matching TRBD1. The CDR3 is made up of 16 amino acids. V shed 3 bases, J shed 3 bases, and the junction held 10 bases outside the gene matches. Germline CDR1 and CDR2: SGHNT and YYREEE (reference sequence). The CDR3 DNA follows: TGTGCCAGCAGCTCTGGCGACAGGGTGTGGACAGATACGCAGTATTTT. Translating it yields CASSSGDRVWTDTQYF.

The chain recombines TRBV6-5 with TRBJ1-2; maybe TRBD1 (5 bases). Germline V lookup: CDR1 MNHEY, CDR2 SVGAGI. V lost 0 bases and J 7 bases, leaving 9 bases between the germline ends. This CDR3 contains 13 residues. CDR3 bases: TGTGCCAGCAGTTACTCGGGCAGGGCTGGCTACACCTTC. Protein product: CASSYSGRAGYTF.

This rearrangement joins TRBV15 to TRBJ1-1; TRBD1 might be the D (6 bases). The CDR3 covers 15 residues. Germline CDR1 reads LNHNV; CDR2 reads YYDKDF (reference sequence). The V gene lost 5 bases and the J gene lost 0 bases, with 13 bases spanning the gap. The chain's CDR3 is CATSEATGLNTEAFF. CDR3 in DNA: TGTGCCACCAGCGAGGCGACAGGTCTGAACACTGAAGCTTTCTTT.

The genes are TRBV28 and TRBJ2-1; tentatively, D is TRBD2 (6 bases). V gave up 6 bases and J gave up 8 bases, with 20 bases separating them. Germline loops: CDR1 MDHEN, CDR2 SYDVKM. This CDR3 has 15 residues. The CDR3 protein is CASSQTGLFQDEQFF. CDR3 nucleotide sequence: TGTGCCAGCAGCCAGACGGGACTGTTTCAAGATGAGCAGTTCTTC. The full variable domain, in which reference TRBV28 and TRBJ2-1 provide the parts outside the CDR3, is DVKVTQSSRYLVKRTGEKVFLECVQDMDHENMFWYRQDPGLGLRLIYFSYDVKMKEKGDIPEGYSVSREKKERFSLILESASTNQTSMYLCASSQTGLFQDEQFFGPGTRLTVL.

The chain links TRBV5-1 to TRBJ1-1; tentatively, D is TRBD1 (6 bases). In germline, CDR1 is SGHRS, CDR2 YFSETQ. With 7 bases removed from V and 4 bases from J, the gap between germline ends came to 17 bases. The CDR3 is 14 residues long. The CDR3 sequence: CASYKQGLGTEAFF. The CDR3 DNA reads TGCGCCAGCTATAAACAGGGATTGGGCACTGAAGCTTTCTTT. The variable domain in full, with the rest retrieved from reference TRBV5-1 and TRBJ1-1, is KAGVTQTPRYLIKTRGQQVTLSCSPISGHRSVSWYQQTPGQGLQFLFEYFSETQRNKGNFPGRFSGRQFSNSRSEMNVSTLELGDSALYLCASYKQGLGTEAFFGQGTRLTVV.

V is TRBV6-5 and J is TRBJ1-3, with 12 bases that match TRBD1. CDR3 size: 13 residues. The V gene's germline CDR1 is MNHEY and CDR2 SVGAGI. Trimming cost V 6 bases and J 15 bases; bases outside gene matches: 9. The CDR3 sequence: CASRGTGGLGGYF. The CDR3 nucleotides read TGTGCCAGCAGAGGGACAGGGGGCCTCGGGGGATATTTT.

The rearrangement links TRBV6-1 to TRBJ2-5; D ambiguous. The CDR3 has 15 amino acids. The germline V and J ends were trimmed by 3 bases and 0 bases, with 11 bases remaining between them. Germline V CDR1 and CDR2: MNHNS, SASEGT. CDR3 loop: CASSDSLRYQETQYF. In DNA form, the CDR3 reads TGTGCCAGCAGTGATAGCCTAAGGTACCAAGAGACCCAGTACTTC.

The chain has TRBV18 and TRBJ1-3; D gene uncertain. V shed 1 base and J shed 0 bases, with 4 bases lying between them. CDR3 size: 14 residues. The germline V gene has CDR1 KGHSH and CDR2 LQKENI. CDR3 sequence reads: CASSPRGSGNTIYF. CDR3 DNA: TGTGCCAGCTCACCACGAGGCTCTGGAAACACCATATATTTT.

This chain joins TRBV3-1 (or the pseudogene TRBV3-2) and TRBJ1-3; TRBD1 matches 7 bases. This CDR3 comprises 20 residues. CDR1 is LGHDT, CDR2 YNNKEL, per germline (reference sequence). Unmatched junction bases numbered 20, after V lost 4 bases and J lost 2 bases. CDR3 DNA sequence: TGTGCCAGCAGCCTTACCCTCGACCGCTCAAAACAGGGGACTGGAAACACCATATATTTT. Protein product: CASSLTLDRSKQGTGNTIYF.

The J gene is TRBJ2-6, the V gene TRBV4-2, with 8 bases aligning to TRBD1. Germline CDR1 LGHNA, CDR2 YNFKEQ. This CDR3 region has 16 residues. V was pared by 8 bases and J by 0 bases, with 6 bases of the junction left unmatched. CDR3 loop: CASRPTGGSGANVLTF. CDR3 DNA: TGTGCCAGCCGTCCTACAGGGGGCTCTGGGGCCAACGTCCTGACTTTC.

This clone was seen more than once but under ten times. V usage is TRBV3-1 (or the pseudogene TRBV3-2) and J usage is TRBJ2-1; 13 nucleotides match TRBD2. V lost 4 bases, J lost 8 bases, and 8 bases stayed unmatched. This CDR3 region has 16 residues. Germline V CDR1 and CDR2: LGHDT, YNNKEL (reference sequence). Here the CDR3 reads CASSLGLAGERDEQFF. For the CDR3, the DNA is TGTGCCAGCAGCCTCGGACTAGCGGGAGAGCGCGATGAGCAGTTCTTC.

The chain links TRBV5-1 to TRBJ1-3; tentatively, D is TRBD1 (5 bases). Trimming left V 1 base short and J 0 bases short, with 11 bases between. This CDR3 is built from 16 residues. CDR1 is SGHRS, CDR2 YFSETQ, per germline. CDR3: CASSLSGGNSGNTIYF. Written as DNA, the CDR3 is TGCGCCAGCAGCTTGAGTGGGGGGAACTCTGGAAACACCATATATTTT.

The genes are TRBV11-3 and TRBJ1-1; the D gene is possibly TRBD1 (6 bases). V shed 1 base and J shed 1 base, with 10 bases lying between them. This CDR3 spans 15 amino acids. CDR1 and CDR2 (germline): SGHNT, YENEEA. Here the CDR3 reads CASSLAGAKNTEAFF. DNA of the CDR3: TGTGCCAGCAGCTTAGCAGGGGCGAAGAACACTGAAGCTTTCTTT.